Reported below is one TCR beta chain. Its target is unknown. This CDR3 contains 12 residues. V dropped 11 bases and J dropped 5 bases, with 12 bases sitting between them. CDR1 and CDR2 (germline): MDHEN, SYDVKM. Primers: 60 Vbeta forward and 13 Jbeta reverse. Generated by immunoSEQ multiplex PCR, the TCRdb table keeps only in-frame clones and is missing some. The data hold roughly 160,000 clones, with approximately 80% observed a single time. These data originate in a study of cytomegalovirus exposure and HLA in healthy donors. Study-wide results and limits: One later analysis reportedly identified an Asian-associated ancestry cluster that showed fewer N-insertions than the approximately 710-donor mean.

V is TRBV28 and J is TRBJ2-2, with D perhaps matching TRBD1 (5 bases). The TCR was taken from a man aged 25-40 years in good health and CMV-seropositive. Input material: PBMCs. Written as DNA, the CDR3 is TGTGCCGTTCAGGGTAATACCGGGGAGCTGTTTTTT. This sequence encodes CAVQGNTGELFF.